A few counts support the clone carrying this T cell receptor beta chain. This entry comes from a study of T cell responses to AZD1222 COVID-19 vaccine. Clones were read by immunoSEQ multiplex PCR, and TCRdb kept only the in-frame ones, dropping some. The top ten hold around 2.6% of the sample, which has about 120,000 clones, around 87% seen once. The CDR3 sequence is 14 residues long. The germline V gene encodes CDR1 MNHEY and CDR2 SVGAGI. With 4 bases removed from V and 4 bases from J, the gap between germline ends came to 10 bases. The sequence derives from an adult who received the AZD1222 COVID-19 vaccine. Sequences were derived from peripheral blood, sampled 28 days after the second AZD1222 dose. The chain employs TRBV6-5 and TRBJ2-2; no clear D gene. For the CDR3, the DNA is TGTGCCAGCAGTTTGGTCAGAAGCACCGGGGAGCTGTTTTTT. The encoded protein is CASSLVRSTGELFF.